The text below deals with one TCR beta chain. Its antigen is unidentified. At the time of sampling, donors were nominally healthy, though unrecorded immune exposures were likely. CDR3 length: 12 amino acids. CDR1 is SQVTM and CDR2 is ANQGSEA in the germline V gene. Trimming removed 4 bases at V and 8 bases at J, with 9 bases between. This PCR relied on a set of 60 Vbeta primers and 13 Jbeta primers. The repertoire was sequenced with immunoSEQ multiplex PCR; TCRdb's copy has only in-frame clones and lacks some. The repertoire holds some 51,000 clones, over 65% seen once, with approximately 30% in the top ten. The data were taken from a study of cytomegalovirus exposure and HLA in healthy donors. The study, taken as a whole, reports: Through in vitro validation, three CMV-associated chains were shown to be specific for CMV antigens. Most TCRs appeared rarely, but some public TCRs recurred in many donors.

The receptor was derived from a man aged 35-49 years in good health and CMV-seropositive. The V and J genes are TRBV29-1 and TRBJ1-6; D perhaps matches TRBD1 (6 bases). Sequencing was done on a sample of PBMCs. CDR3 DNA sequence: TGCAGCGTTGGGGAGGGGGATTCACCCCTCCACTTT. Translation: CSVGEGDSPLHF.